Listed below are T cell receptor beta chains from one sample, sequenced in a study of T cell responses to AZD1222 COVID-19 vaccine. Clones were sequenced by immunoSEQ multiplex PCR, and TCRdb holds only the in-frame ones, with some missing. The sample holds 120,000 or so clones, roughly 86% seen once. The sequencing here drew on peripheral blood, taken on day 0 of AZD1222 vaccination. The receptors originated from an adult in good health. CDR3s include the opening cysteine and the closing phenylalanine or tryptophan. D genes are given only for firm matches. Clone size is not always given. Where it is, it says once, few, many or a class for expanded clones.

J	length	size	V	D	DNA	CDR3
TRBJ1-4	16	-	TRBV19	-	TGTGCCAGTAGCAACCTACTATCCCAAGGGGGGGAAAAACTGTTTTTT	CASSNLLSQGGEKLFF
TRBJ2-2	16	-	TRBV2	-	TGTGCCAGCAGTGAAGATAGCGCTAAGGGCACCGGGGAGCTGTTTTTT	CASSEDSAKGTGELFF
TRBJ1-1	15	-	TRBV30	-	TGTGCCTGGAGTATAGGGTTACCTAAGGACACTGAAGCTTTCTTT	CAWSIGLPKDTEAFF
TRBJ1-2	14	-	TRBV2	TRBD1	TGTGCCAGCACTGGCGACAGGGGGAACTATGGCTACACCTTC	CASTGDRGNYGYTF
TRBJ2-5	14	once	TRBV29-1	TRBD2	TGCAGCGTTGGACTAGCGGGGGGCCAAGAGACCCAGTACTTC	CSVGLAGGQETQYF
TRBJ1-3	16	once	TRBV7-2	-	TGTGCCAGCAGCCCTTCGGGCGGCAGCTCTGGAAACACCATATATTTT	CASSPSGGSSGNTIYF
TRBJ1-6	15	-	TRBV7-9	-	TGTGCCAGCAGCTCGGACGGCCACCCCATTTCACCCCTCCACTTT	CASSSDGHPISPLHF
TRBJ2-1	15	-	TRBV7-8	TRBD2	TGTGCCAGCAGCGGGAGCGGGATCTCCTACAATGAGCAGTTCTTC	CASSGSGISYNEQFF
TRBJ1-2	14	-	TRBV5-4	-	TGTGCCAGCAGATCTCGGGAGGGCTACTATGGCTACACCTTC	CASRSREGYYGYTF
TRBJ2-5	16	-	TRBV6-5	TRBD2	TGTGCCAGCAGTTACTTAGCGGGAGAGGGTTGGGAGACCCAGTACTTC	CASSYLAGEGWETQYF
TRBJ2-1	15	once	TRBV9	-	TGTGCCAGCAGCCCCAGGGGACTATCGTACAATGAGCAGTTCTTC	CASSPRGLSYNEQFF
TRBJ1-1	11	-	TRBV6-6	-	TGTGCCAGCAGGAAAGAGTCTATGACTTTCTTT	CASRKESMTFF
TRBJ2-2	19	-	TRBV6-2/TRBV6-3	TRBD2	TGTGCCAGCAGTTACGTCCCGGGACTAGCGGGGGTTAACACCGGGGAGCTGTTTTTT	CASSYVPGLAGVNTGELFF
TRBJ2-1	18	-	TRBV5-1	TRBD2	TGCGCCAGCAGCTTGGCGACTAGCGGGAGGGCAGTCAATGATGAGCAGTTCTTC	CASSLATSGRAVNDEQFF
TRBJ2-1	12	-	TRBV19	-	TGTGCCAGTAGTCACGGTTGGCATGAGCAGTTCTTC	CASSHGWHEQFF
TRBJ1-2	15	-	TRBV10-3	TRBD1	TGTGCCATCAGTGAAGAGGGACAGATTAACTATGGCTACACCTTC	CAISEEGQINYGYTF
TRBJ1-2	13	-	TRBV27	-	TGTGCCAGCAGTTTCCGGGGGGCGGGTGGCTACACCTTC	CASSFRGAGGYTF
TRBJ1-5	15	-	TRBV2	TRBD1	TGTGCCAGCAACCGGGACAGGGGTCCTCACGAGCCCCAGCATTTT	CASNRDRGPHEPQHF
TRBJ1-2	16	few	TRBV19	TRBD1	TGTGCCAGTAGTATATCAGGAGGAGGGGGCGCGCTAGGCTACACCTTC	CASSISGGGGALGYTF
TRBJ1-2	13	-	TRBV5-6	TRBD1	TGTGCCAGCAGCTTGGCACAGGGGGCCGGCTACACCTTC	CASSLAQGAGYTF
TRBJ1-1	13	-	TRBV6-2/TRBV6-3	TRBD1	TGTGCCAGCAGCGGACAGGGGAGGACTGAAGCTTTCTTT	CASSGQGRTEAFF
TRBJ1-2	16	-	TRBV7-9	TRBD1	TGTGCCAGCAGCTTGGCAGGGGGCAGGTCAAACTATGGCTACACCTTC	CASSLAGGRSNYGYTF